This T cell receptor beta chain was obtained from a study of regulatory T cells in long-lasting Graves disease. HTBI primers from iRepertoire and Arm-PCR of CDR3 regions yielded the TCR beta libraries. TCRdb called the multiplex PCR reads again in MiXCR, with one record for every CDR3 protein. The table has about 400,000 distinct CDR3 sequences, 15% seen once; the top ten hold about 8.2%. Time point in this sample: newly diagnosed GD, antithyroid drugs for less than 3 months. Following extraction of RNA from PBMCs, that RNA was used to make the TCR library. Germline CDR1 and CDR2: LGHNA and YNFKEQ. J lost 2 bases, V lost 0 bases, and 2 bases had no gene match. CDR3 length equals 16 residues. The same data also contributed to another study, on T cells in Graves' hyperthyroidism and ophthalmopathy.

The V call is TRBV4-2, the J call TRBJ2-2; 8 bases are a match to TRBD1. Material: peripheral blood mononuclear cells (PBMCs), obtained at new diagnosis, from a patient treated with antithyroid drugs. The sequence came from a woman between 40 and 50 years old with Graves disease. CDR3 loop: CASSQDGQGNTGELFF. The CDR3 DNA is TGTGCCAGCAGCCAAGACGGACAGGGTAACACCGGGGAGCTGTTTTTT.